This TCR beta chain stems from a study of regulatory T cells in long-lasting Graves disease. Construction of the TCR beta libraries employed iRepertoire HTBI primers in conjunction with Arm-PCR of CDR3 regions. MiXCR, applied by TCRdb to the multiplex PCR reads, yields one record per CDR3 protein. Here the sample spans 680,000 or so distinct CDR3 sequences, roughly 16% being singletons. Time point of the sample: newly diagnosed GD, antithyroid drugs for less than 3 months. Scientists built the TCR library using RNA that was extracted from PBMCs. Per the germline V gene, CDR1 is LNHDA and CDR2 is SQIVND (reference sequence). CDR3 size: 13 residues. Trimming removed 10 bases from V and 4 bases from J, with 16 bases in between. This same sample was also part of a study on T cells in Graves' hyperthyroidism and ophthalmopathy. From that paper: Most expanded thyroid clonotypes above 0.001 recurred in blood.

Sequencing was performed on peripheral blood mononuclear cells (PBMCs), taken at new diagnosis, from a patient treated with antithyroid drugs. This clonotype was obtained from a woman aged 30 to 39 with Graves disease. This chain joins TRBV19 and TRBJ1-2; no definite D call. The CDR3 DNA sequence: TGTGCCACCGATCGTACTTATGGCTATGGCTACACCTTC. The encoded protein is CATDRTYGYGYTF.